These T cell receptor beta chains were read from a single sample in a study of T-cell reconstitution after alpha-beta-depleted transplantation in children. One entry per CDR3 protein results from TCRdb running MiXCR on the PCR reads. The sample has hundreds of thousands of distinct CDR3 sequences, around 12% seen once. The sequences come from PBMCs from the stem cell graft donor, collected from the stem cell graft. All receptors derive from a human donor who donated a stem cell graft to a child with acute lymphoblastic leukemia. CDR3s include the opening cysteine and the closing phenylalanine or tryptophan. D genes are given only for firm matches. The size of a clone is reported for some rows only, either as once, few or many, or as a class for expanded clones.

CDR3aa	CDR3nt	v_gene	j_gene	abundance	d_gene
CASSYLQGRETQYF	TGCGCCAGCAGCTACCTACAGGGCCGGGAGACCCAGTACTTC	TRBV5-1	TRBJ2-5	NA	NA
CASSLSRTLRGYTF	TGTGCCAGCAGTTTATCTAGGACCCTTCGGGGCTACACCTTC	TRBV28	TRBJ1-2	NA	NA
CSAPIGWFGDGYTF	TGCAGTGCTCCTATAGGGTGGTTCGGGGATGGCTACACCTTC	TRBV20-1	TRBJ1-2	many	NA
CASRIDWNYGYTF	TGTGCCAGCAGAATAGACTGGAACTATGGCTACACCTTC	TRBV28	TRBJ1-2	NA	NA
CASSGLWAGGLNIQYF	TGTGCCAGCAGTGGACTTTGGGCAGGGGGCTTAAACATTCAGTACTTC	TRBV28	TRBJ2-4	many	TRBD1
CASSSRTSRRGETQYF	TGTGCCAGCAGTTCCCGGACTAGCCGGAGGGGAGAGACCCAGTACTTC	TRBV27	TRBJ2-5	many	TRBD2
CSVTWDGSSYNSPLHF	TGCAGCGTTACTTGGGACGGGAGCTCCTATAATTCACCCCTCCACTTT	TRBV29-1	TRBJ1-6	few	NA
CASSFGDSQPQHF	TGCGCCAGCAGCTTCGGGGACAGTCAGCCCCAGCATTTT	TRBV5-1	TRBJ1-5	many	TRBD1
CASSGDIDIRGVEQFF	TGTGCCAGCTCAGGTGATATAGATATAAGGGGCGTTGAGCAGTTCTTC	TRBV12-3/TRBV12-4	TRBJ2-1	many	NA
CASSSGQTEAFF	TGCGCCAGCAGCTCCGGACAAACTGAAGCTTTCTTT	TRBV5-1	TRBJ1-1	many	NA
CASSIVQGPEAFF	TGTGCCAGTAGTATAGTCCAGGGGCCCGAAGCTTTCTTT	TRBV19	TRBJ1-1	NA	NA
CASSSTSGGAYEQYF	TGTGCCAGCAGCTCGACTAGCGGGGGGGCCTACGAGCAGTACTTC	TRBV7-2	TRBJ2-7	many	TRBD2
CASSLGTGGPAFF	TGTGCCAGTAGCCTCGGGACCGGAGGTCCAGCTTTCTTT	TRBV19	TRBJ1-1	few	NA
CASSLSRAPHTDTQYF	TGTGCCAGCAGCCTAAGCAGGGCGCCACACACAGATACGCAGTATTTT	TRBV9	TRBJ2-3	many	NA
CASSSYRDVDGNEQYF	TGCGCCAGCAGCTCATACAGGGACGTGGATGGTAACGAGCAGTACTTC	TRBV5-1	TRBJ2-7	many	NA
CASSSLLAVPLGQYF	TGTGCCAGCAGTTCGCTTCTAGCGGTCCCTCTCGGGCAGTACTTC	TRBV27	TRBJ2-7	many	TRBD2
CASSYEHGTYEQYF	TGTGCCAGCAGTTACGAACACGGTACCTACGAGCAGTACTTC	TRBV6-5	TRBJ2-7	many	NA
CASSEVAGTDNEQFF	TGTGCCAGCAGTGAGGTAGCGGGTACCGACAATGAGCAGTTCTTC	TRBV6-4	TRBJ2-1	NA	TRBD2
CASSATGVDEQFF	TGTGCCAGCAGCGCGACAGGGGTCGATGAGCAGTTCTTT	TRBV7-8	TRBJ2-1	once	TRBD1
CASSLRLAGVGEQFF	TGTGCCAGCAGTTTACGTCTAGCGGGAGTTGGTGAGCAGTTCTTC	TRBV28	TRBJ2-1	many	TRBD2
CSAPHVDGAYEQYF	TGCAGTGCCCCGCACGTGGACGGAGCCTACGAGCAGTACTTC	TRBV20-1	TRBJ2-7	many	NA
CASSVTGYYQPQHF	TGTGCCAGCAGCGTCACAGGGTATTATCAGCCCCAGCATTTT	TRBV7-2	TRBJ1-5	many	NA
CAISDPSQELYF	TGTGCCATCAGTGATCCCTCCCAGGAACTGTACTTC	TRBV10-3	TRBJ2-7	many	NA
CASSSLGDTGELFF	TGTGCCAGCAGCTCACTAGGGGACACCGGGGAGCTGTTTTTT	TRBV11-1	TRBJ2-2	NA	NA